This TCR beta chain was captured by sequencing in a study of CD8 T cells in Susac syndrome. Sequencing of TCR beta drew on CD8+ and CD4+ T cells from blood. The multiple sclerosis control group comprised treatment-naive patients with stable or active relapsing-remitting disease. Germline V lookup: CDR1 MRHNA, CDR2 SNTAGT. This CDR3 region has 14 residues. Trimming pared 3 bases from V and 0 bases from J, leaving 7 bases between. Reverse transcription used roughly 0.45 to 1 ug RNA and random hexamers. The method of amplification for TCR beta CDR3 was immunoSEQ multiplex PCR, covering 54 Vbeta and 13 Jbeta. TCRdb re-called the immunoSEQ multiplex PCR reads with MiXCR, one entry per CDR3 protein. The table lists about 440,000 distinct CDR3 sequences, approximately 85% of them singletons.

The chain joins TRBV6-4 to TRBJ2-3; tentative D call: TRBD2 (6 bases). The sequence was obtained from a human donor with multiple sclerosis. Sequences were obtained from CD8+ T cells from PBMCs. Here the CDR3 reads CASSDGTSTDTQYF. CDR3 in DNA: TGTGCCAGCAGTGATGGGACTAGCACAGATACGCAGTATTTT.